This record covers a single TCR beta chain. For bulk TCR libraries, previously described methods and listed TCR primers were used. TCRdb called the PCR reads again in MiXCR, with one record for every CDR3 protein. The profile shows 40,000 to 45,000 distinct CDR3 sequences, less than 20% of them singletons. This CDR3 has 19 residues. This entry belongs to a study of molecular identifiers for immune sequencing clone quantification. About the study: RNA, taken in replicates from about 19,000 or 110,000 naive CD8 cells, was split five ways, with four sequenced.

RNA fractions of 10%, 30% or 50% and roughly 19,000 to 1,000,000 sorted cells were the source of naive CD8 libraries. Sequencing was performed on naive CD8+ T cells from blood, with Jurkat cell RNA spiked in. The subset denotes: FACS-sorted CD8+CD4-CCR7+CD45RA+ naive T cells. This sequence was found in a human donor in good health. Some libraries in this study had Jurkat cell RNA spiked in. This chain links TRBV12-3 or TRBV12-4 with TRBJ2-3; D possibly corresponds to TRBD1 (6 bases). Judging by the DNA end, TRBJ1-5 fits better; the J call may be wrong. CDR3 sequence (DNA): TGTGCCAGCAGTTTGGGGCCCAGCGGGGGGGCCGTTCCTGCAGATACGCAGCATTTT. Its translation: CASSLGPSGGAVPADTQHF.